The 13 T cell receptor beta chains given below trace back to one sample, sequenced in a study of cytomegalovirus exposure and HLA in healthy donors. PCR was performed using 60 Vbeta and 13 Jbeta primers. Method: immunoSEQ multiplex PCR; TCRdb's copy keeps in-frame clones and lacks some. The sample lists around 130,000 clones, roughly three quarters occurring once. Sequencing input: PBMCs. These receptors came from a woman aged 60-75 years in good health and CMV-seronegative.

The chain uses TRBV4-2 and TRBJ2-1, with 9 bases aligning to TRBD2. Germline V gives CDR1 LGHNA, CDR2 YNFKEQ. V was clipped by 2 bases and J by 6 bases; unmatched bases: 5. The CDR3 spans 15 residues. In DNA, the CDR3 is TGTGCCAGCAGCCAATTGGGACTAGCCAGCAATGAGCAGTTCTTC. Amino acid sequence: CASSQLGLASNEQFF.

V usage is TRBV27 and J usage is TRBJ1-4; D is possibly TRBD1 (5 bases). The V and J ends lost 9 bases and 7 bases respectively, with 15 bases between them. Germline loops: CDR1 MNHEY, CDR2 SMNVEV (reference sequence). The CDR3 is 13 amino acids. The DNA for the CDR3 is TGTGCCAGTTCATATGGGGGGTTTGAAAAACTGTTTTTT. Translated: CASSYGGFEKLFF.

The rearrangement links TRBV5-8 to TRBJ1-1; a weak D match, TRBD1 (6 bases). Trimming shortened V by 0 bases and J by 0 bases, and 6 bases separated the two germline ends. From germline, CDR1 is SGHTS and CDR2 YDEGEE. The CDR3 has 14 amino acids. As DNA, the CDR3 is TGTGCCAGCAGCTTGGGACAGGTGAACACTGAAGCTTTCTTT. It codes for CASSLGQVNTEAFF.

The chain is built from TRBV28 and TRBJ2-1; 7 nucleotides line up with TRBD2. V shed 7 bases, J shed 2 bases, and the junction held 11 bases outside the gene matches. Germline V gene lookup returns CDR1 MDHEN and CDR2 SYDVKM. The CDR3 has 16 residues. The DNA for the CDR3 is TGTGCCAGCACCGAGGGACCTAGCGGACCCTACAATGAGCAGTTCTTC. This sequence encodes CASTEGPSGPYNEQFF.

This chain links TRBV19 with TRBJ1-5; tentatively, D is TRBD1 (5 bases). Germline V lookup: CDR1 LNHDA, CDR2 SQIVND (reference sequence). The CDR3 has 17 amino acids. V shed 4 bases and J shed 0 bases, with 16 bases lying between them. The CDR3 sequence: CASSTELTVYSNQPQHF. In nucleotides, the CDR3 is TGTGCCAGTAGTACCGAACTGACAGTCTATAGCAATCAGCCCCAGCATTTT.

This CDR3 reads CASGAQGHDNEQFF. CDR3 coding DNA: TGTGCCAGCGGAGCACAGGGACATGACAATGAGCAGTTCTTC. V is TRBV2 and J is TRBJ2-1; maybe TRBD1 (6 bases). The germline V gene has CDR1 SNHLY and CDR2 FYNNEI. The ends were cut back, 8 bases at V and 5 bases at J, with 16 bases in the middle. This CDR3 has 14 amino acids.

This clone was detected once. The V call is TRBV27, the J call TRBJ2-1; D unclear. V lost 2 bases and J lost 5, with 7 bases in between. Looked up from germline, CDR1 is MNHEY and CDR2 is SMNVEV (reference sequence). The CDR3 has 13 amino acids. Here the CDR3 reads CASSLLQHNEQFF. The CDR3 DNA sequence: TGTGCCAGCAGTTTACTACAGCACAATGAGCAGTTCTTC.

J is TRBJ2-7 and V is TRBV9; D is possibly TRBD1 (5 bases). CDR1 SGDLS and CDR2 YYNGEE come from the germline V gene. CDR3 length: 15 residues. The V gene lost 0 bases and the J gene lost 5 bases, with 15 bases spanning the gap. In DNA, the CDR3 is TGTGCCAGCAGCGTAGATGCAGGGCCGAGTGACGAGCAGTACTTC. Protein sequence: CASSVDAGPSDEQYF. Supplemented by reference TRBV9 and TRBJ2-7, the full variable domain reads DSGVTQTPKHLITATGQRVTLRCSPRSGDLSVYWYQQSLDQGLQFLIQYYNGEERAKGNILERFSAQQFPDLHSELNLSSLELGDSALYFCASSVDAGPSDEQYFGPGTRLTVT.

The DNA of the CDR3 is TGTGCCACCAGCAGAGCCGGGACAACGGATGGCTACACCTTC. Protein: CATSRAGTTDGYTF. This chain joins TRBV15 and TRBJ1-2, with a tentative D call TRBD1 (6 bases). Between the trimmed V and J ends, which lost 1 base and 6 bases, there was a span of 12 bases. The CDR3 sequence is 14 residues long. Germline assignment: CDR1 LNHNV and CDR2 YYDKDF (reference sequence).

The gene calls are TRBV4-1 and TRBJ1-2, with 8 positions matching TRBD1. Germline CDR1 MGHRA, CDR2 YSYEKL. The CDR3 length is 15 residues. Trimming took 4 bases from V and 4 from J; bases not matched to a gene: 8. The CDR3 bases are TGCGCCAGCAGCCGACCGGACAGGGATGCCTATGGCTACACCTTC. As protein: CASSRPDRDAYGYTF.

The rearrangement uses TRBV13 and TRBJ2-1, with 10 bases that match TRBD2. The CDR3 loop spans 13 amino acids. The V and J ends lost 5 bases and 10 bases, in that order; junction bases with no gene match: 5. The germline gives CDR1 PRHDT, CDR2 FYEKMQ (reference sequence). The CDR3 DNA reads TGTGCCAGCAGCACGGGACTAGCGTCCGAGCAGTTCTTC. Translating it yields CASSTGLASEQFF.

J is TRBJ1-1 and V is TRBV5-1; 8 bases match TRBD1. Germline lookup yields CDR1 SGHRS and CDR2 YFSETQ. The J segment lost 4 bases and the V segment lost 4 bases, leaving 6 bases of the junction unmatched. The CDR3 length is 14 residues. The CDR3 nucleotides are TGCGCCAGCAGCCAGGGGGCCGGTGGCACTGAAGCTTTCTTT. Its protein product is CASSQGAGGTEAFF.

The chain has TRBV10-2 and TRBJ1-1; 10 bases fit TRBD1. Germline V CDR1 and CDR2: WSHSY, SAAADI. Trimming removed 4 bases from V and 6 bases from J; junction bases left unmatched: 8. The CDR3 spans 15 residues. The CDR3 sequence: CASSARQGARAEAFF. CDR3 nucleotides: TGCGCCAGCAGTGCAAGACAGGGGGCGAGGGCTGAAGCTTTCTTT.